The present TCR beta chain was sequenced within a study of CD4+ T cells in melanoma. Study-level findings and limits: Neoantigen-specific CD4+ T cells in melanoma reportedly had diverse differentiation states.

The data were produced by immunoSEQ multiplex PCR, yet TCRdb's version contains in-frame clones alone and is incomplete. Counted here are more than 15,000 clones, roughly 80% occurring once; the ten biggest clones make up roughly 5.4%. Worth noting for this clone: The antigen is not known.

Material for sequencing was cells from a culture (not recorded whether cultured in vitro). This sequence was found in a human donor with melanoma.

The CDR3, as DNA: TGCGCCAGCAGCTTGGCGTTGGGGCGGACCGGGGAGCTGTTTTTT. It translates to CASSLALGRTGELFF. This sequence joins TRBV5-1 and TRBJ2-2; D perhaps matches TRBD1 (5 bases). V was pared by 0 bases and J by 5 bases, with 11 bases between. Germline CDR1 and CDR2: SGHRS and YFSETQ. CDR3 length: 15 amino acids.